This T cell receptor (beta chain) was identified in a study of regulatory dendritic cells for organ transplantation. Allogeneic regulatory or mature dendritic cells were co-cultured for 4 to 6 days with CFSE-labeled sorted T cells at 1:10. CD4+ or CD8+ T cells were sorted as naive CD45RA+ or memory CD45RO+. As for this clone: The antigen remains unidentified.

Generated by immunoSEQ multiplex PCR, the TCRdb table keeps only in-frame clones and is missing some. Among approximately 12,000 clones, 89% were seen once, and the ten largest hold about 0.24%. Germline assignment: CDR1 LGHNA and CDR2 YSLEER. The CDR3 loop spans 16 amino acids. V was pared by 4 bases and J by 0 bases, with 9 bases of the junction left unmatched. The J gene is TRBJ2-7, the V gene TRBV4-3, with 7 bases identical to TRBD2. This TCR derives from a human donor in good health. The sequenced sample consisted of naive CD8+ T cells from blood cultured with regulatory dendritic cells. Regarding subset: CD45RA+ naive T cells. CDR3 sequence (DNA): TGCGCCAGCAGCCTCTTTCCTAGCGGCCGCTCCTACGAGCAGTACTTC. This translates into CASSLFPSGRSYEQYF.